A few counts support the clone carrying this TCR beta chain. What it binds is not known. The data are from a study of CD8 T cells in ankylosing spondylitis. TCRdb used MiXCR to reprocess the 5' RACE reads, holding one entry per CDR3 protein. Among more than 250,000 distinct CDR3 sequences listed, 6.5% to 10% were seen once. Findings of the study overall: Characteristic of ankylosing spondylitis blood, it appeared, was a TCR beta motif comprising roughly eight highly homologous variants.

This CDR3 is 15 amino acids long. Germline CDR1 reads SGDLS; CDR2 reads YYNGEE. Germline trimming cut 3 bases from V and 6 bases from J; bases unmatched to any gene: 9. The V gene is TRBV9, the J gene TRBJ2-1; 7 bases line up with TRBD1. The receptor's source is a male donor with ankylosing spondylitis. The sequencing input was blood, either unsorted or a sorted T cell fraction (not recorded which). Written as DNA, the CDR3 is TGTGCCAGCAGCGCCCAGACGGACAGGATCAATGAGCAGTTCTTC. Its translation is CASSAQTDRINEQFF.